This TCR beta chain was recovered during a study of blood T cells in healthy people across ages. Study observations and caveats: The study found TCR beta diversity correlated strongly with naive T cell percentage. Older individuals had lower TCR beta diversity per million T cells (the decline was roughly linear).

The germline gives CDR1 KGHSH, CDR2 LQKENI. This CDR3 has 14 residues. With respect to this clonotype: No antigen is known for it.

Through a sample-barcoded 5' primer and a J-beta primer mix, a second PCR was run for roughly 7 to 11 cycles. Each single sample gave us at least 2.5 million CDR3-containing paired-end reads. One entry per CDR3 protein, called by TCRdb with MiXCR from the 5' RACE reads. The sample has 2 million or so distinct CDR3 sequences, about 49% seen once. The chain recombines TRBV18 with TRBJ2-4; D is undetermined. The J call is uncertain, as TRBJ2-5 better fits the DNA end. What was sequenced was blood. This sequence was found in a middle-aged woman in good health. The CDR3, as DNA: TGTGCCAGCTCAGCAGTAGGCAGACAAGAGACCCAGTACTTC. This translates into CASSAVGRQETQYF.